This T cell receptor beta chain was recorded in a study of T cell changes during pregnancy in multiple sclerosis. Germline CDR1 is MNHEY and CDR2 is SVGAGI. This CDR3 is built from 15 residues. With V trimmed by 2 bases and J by 7 bases, 5 bases remained unmatched. Profiled with immunoSEQ multiplex PCR; TCRdb holds only in-frame clones, not every one. The data hold about 93,000 clones, with around 92% observed a single time. The material was peripheral blood, obtained after pregnancy. The rearrangement joins TRBV6-5 to TRBJ2-1; 10 bases fit TRBD2. The sequence was obtained from a female donor with multiple sclerosis, enrolled in a pregnancy study. The CDR3 DNA sequence: TGTGCCAGCAGTTACGACAGCGGGGGGGGTAATGAGCAGTTCTTC. Its translation is CASSYDSGGGNEQFF.